This TCR beta chain stems from a study of response to subunit inactivated influenza vaccine. V lost 7 bases and J 4 bases, leaving 13 bases between the germline ends. The germline V gene encodes CDR1 MNHNS and CDR2 SASEGT. The CDR3 loop spans 13 amino acids. This clonotype showed up many times. Each CDR3 protein is one row after TCRdb ran MiXCR on the RT-PCR reads. The sample includes 650,000 to 800,000 distinct CDR3 sequences, 14% of them seen just once. This specimen consisted of PBMCs from blood, obtained about 14 days before vaccination. The origin of this receptor is a man between 45 and 60 years old who received an inactivated influenza vaccine. This sequence joins TRBV6-1 and TRBJ2-5; D ambiguous. CDR3 in amino acids: CASTRVIGETQYF. The CDR3, as DNA: TGTGCCAGCACAAGGGTAATCGGAGAGACCCAGTACTTC.